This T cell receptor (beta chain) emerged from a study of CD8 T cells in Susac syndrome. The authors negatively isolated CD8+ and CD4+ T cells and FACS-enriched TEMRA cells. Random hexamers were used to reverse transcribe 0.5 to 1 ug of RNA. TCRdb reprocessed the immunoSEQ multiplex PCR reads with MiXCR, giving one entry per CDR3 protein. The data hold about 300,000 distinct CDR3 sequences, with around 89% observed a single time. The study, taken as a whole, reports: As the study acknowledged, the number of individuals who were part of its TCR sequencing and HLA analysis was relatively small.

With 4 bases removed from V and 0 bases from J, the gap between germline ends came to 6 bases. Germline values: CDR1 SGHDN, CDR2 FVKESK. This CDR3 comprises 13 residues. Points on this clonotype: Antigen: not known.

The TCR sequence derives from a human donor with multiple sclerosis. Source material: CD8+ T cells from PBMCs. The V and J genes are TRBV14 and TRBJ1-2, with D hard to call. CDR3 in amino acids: CASSPVPNYGYTF. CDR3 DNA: TGTGCCAGCAGCCCCGTCCCTAACTATGGCTACACCTTC.